These T cell receptor beta chains were read from a single sample in a study of early T cells in non-severe SARS-CoV-2 infection. TCRdb re-called the 5' RACE reads with MiXCR, one entry per CDR3 protein. The sample includes 65,000 to 80,000 distinct CDR3 sequences, 11% seen only once; the top ten take approximately 4.5%. The sample taken for sequencing was whole blood. The receptors shown here come from an adult who was a healthcare worker with PCR-confirmed SARS-CoV-2 infection or an uninfected control (not recorded which). The CDR3 runs from the conserved cysteine through the conserved F or W. D genes are given only for firm matches. Clone size is stated in some rows and not others, as once, few, many or a class when expanded.

NA TRBJ2-7 TRBV29-1 13 NA TGCAGCGTTGAACGCAGCAGGGGTTACGAGCAGTACTTC CSVERSRGYEQYF
few TRBJ1-4 TRBV12-3/TRBV12-4 18 NA TGTGCCAGCAGTCTAGACAGGCGTTACACCTCAACTAATGAAAAACTGTTTTTT CASSLDRRYTSTNEKLFF
NA TRBJ2-7 TRBV5-4 13 NA TGTGCCAGCAGCTATATACAGACCTACGAGCAGTACTTC CASSYIQTYEQYF
many TRBJ2-3 TRBV6-4 16 TRBD2 TGTGCCAGCAGTGACTCGACTAGCGGGGGGGCAGATACGCAGTATTTT CASSDSTSGGADTQYF
few TRBJ1-1 TRBV10-3 13 NA TGTGCCATCGTCCGGGTGTTAAACACTGAAGCTTTCTTT CAIVRVLNTEAFF
NA TRBJ2-7 TRBV27 14 TRBD1 TGTGCCAGCAACACGGACAGGGGGTCCTACGAGCAGTACTTC CASNTDRGSYEQYF
NA TRBJ1-3 TRBV11-2 14 NA TGTGCCAGCAGCCTAGCCGGGGGCGGAAACACCATATATTTT CASSLAGGGNTIYF
NA TRBJ1-1 TRBV12-3/TRBV12-4 12 NA TGTGCCAGCATCGGGGAGAACACTGAAGCTTTCTTT CASIGENTEAFF
NA TRBJ1-2 TRBV10-3 13 NA TGTGCCATCAGTGGCCAGGGAGGCTATGGCTACACCTTC CAISGQGGYGYTF
few TRBJ2-5 TRBV6-5 12 TRBD1 TGTGCCAGCAGCCCACAGGGGGAGACCCAGTACTTC CASSPQGETQYF
once TRBJ2-7 TRBV6-1 15 TRBD2 TGTGCCAGCAAAAAGCGGGGGGATTCACTCTACGAGCAGTACTTC CASKKRGDSLYEQYF
NA TRBJ2-3 TRBV12-3/TRBV12-4 13 NA TGTGCCAGCAGGGGGGAAGGGCCCGGTACGCAGTATTTT CASRGEGPGTQYF
many TRBJ1-1 TRBV5-1 13 TRBD1 TGCGCCAGCAGCTTGGCAGGGGGTGCCGAAGCTTTCTTT CASSLAGGAEAFF
few TRBJ1-4 TRBV12-3/TRBV12-4 13 NA TGTGCCAGCAGTCCCGGGGTGAATGAGAAACTGTTTTTT CASSPGVNEKLFF
few TRBJ2-5 TRBV7-2 17 TRBD2 TGTGCCAGCAGCTTAGCCCCAGCGGGGGGTGGCCAAGAGACCCAGTACTTC CASSLAPAGGGQETQYF
many TRBJ1-3 TRBV7-9 14 NA TGTGCCAGCGCGGGGCCTTACTCTGGAAACACCATATATTTT CASAGPYSGNTIYF
few TRBJ1-6 TRBV20-1 14 NA TGCAGTGCTGGGGGTGACGGCTATAATTCACCCCTCCACTTT CSAGGDGYNSPLHF
few TRBJ1-6 TRBV6-5 15 NA TGTGCCAGCAGTCGGCATCACGTAGATAATTCACCCCTCCACTTT CASSRHHVDNSPLHF
medium-sized TRBJ1-1 TRBV6-5 14 NA TGTGCCAGCAGTTACTCGAGGGCGAACACTGAAGCTTTCTTT CASSYSRANTEAFF
many TRBJ2-1 TRBV3-1 14 NA TGTGCCAGCAGCCAGGGGGCTAGGGGCGATGAGCAGTTCTTC CASSQGARGDEQFF
many TRBJ1-2 TRBV4-1 13 NA TGCGCCAGCAGCCAAGAAGCCCACTATGGCTACACCTTC CASSQEAHYGYTF
many TRBJ2-3 TRBV6-2/TRBV6-3 16 NA TGTGCCAGCTCACCGATCCGATTGGCGGTCGGGGATACGCAGTATTTT CASSPIRLAVGDTQYF
NA TRBJ2-1 TRBV7-9 16 TRBD2 TGTGCCAGCAGCAGTAGCGGGGGACCCTCCTACAATGAGCAGTTCTTC CASSSSGGPSYNEQFF
many TRBJ2-3 TRBV13 12 NA TGTGCCAGCAGCTTCCAGACAGATACGCAGTATTTT CASSFQTDTQYF
many TRBJ2-7 TRBV10-3 14 NA TGTGCCATCAGTGAGGGAAGGGACACCTACGAGCAGTACTTC CAISEGRDTYEQYF
NA TRBJ2-7 TRBV12-3/TRBV12-4 16 NA TGTGCCAGCAGTTTTACGTTACGGACCCCCTACGCCGAGCAGTACTTC CASSFTLRTPYAEQYF
many TRBJ2-5 TRBV12-3/TRBV12-4 16 TRBD2 TGTGCCAGTAACGGAGCGGGATCGAACCCGGGGGAGACCCAGTACTTC CASNGAGSNPGETQYF
NA TRBJ2-3 TRBV20-1 13 TRBD1 TGCAGTGCTCTGCGGACAGGGGGGGGTACGCAGTATTTT CSALRTGGGTQYF
many TRBJ2-1 TRBV19 15 TRBD1 TGTGCCAGTAGTGCCGGGACAGGGGAATACAATGAGCAGTTCTTC CASSAGTGEYNEQFF
many TRBJ2-3 TRBV15 15 NA TGTGCCACCAGCAGAGATGTAGCCAGCACAGATACGCAGTATTTT CATSRDVASTDTQYF
NA TRBJ1-1 TRBV6-1 10 NA TGTGCCACTAGGCAGGGTGAAGCTTTCTTT CATRQGEAFF
NA TRBJ2-1 TRBV29-1 13 TRBD1 TGCAGCGTAGACAGGGGGACCTACAATGAGCAGTTCTTC CSVDRGTYNEQFF
few TRBJ2-7 TRBV5-1 13 NA TGCGCCAGCCGTAGCGGAAGCTCCTACGAGCAGTACTTC CASRSGSSYEQYF
many TRBJ2-3 TRBV19 15 NA TGTGCCAGTACCACTCCGGGGGGCAGCACAGATACGCAGTATTTT CASTTPGGSTDTQYF
NA TRBJ2-1 TRBV7-9 17 TRBD2 TGTGCCAGCAGCTTAGAAGCTAGCGGGGGGGCAAACAATGAGCAGTTCTTC CASSLEASGGANNEQFF
many TRBJ2-7 TRBV16 13 TRBD1 TGTGCCAGCAGCCAACAGGGGGCAAGGGAGCAGTACTTC CASSQQGAREQYF
NA TRBJ2-5 TRBV11-2 13 NA TGTGCCAGCAGCTTAGCCCAGGGGGAGACCCAGTACTTC CASSLAQGETQYF
many TRBJ2-5 TRBV7-9 17 NA TGTGCCAGCAGCTTATCTGGGTCAGGTCCGTACCAAGAGACCCAGTACTTC CASSLSGSGPYQETQYF
many TRBJ2-3 TRBV29-1 13 TRBD1 TGCAGCGTTGAGCCTACAGGGGTGGATACGCAGTATTTT CSVEPTGVDTQYF
NA TRBJ1-6 TRBV27 15 NA TGTGCCAGCAGGTTAGGGGCCCAGGGTAATTCACCCCTCCGCTTT CASRLGAQGNSPLRF
many TRBJ2-5 TRBV12-3/TRBV12-4 11 NA TGTGCCAGCAGTTTCCAAGAGACCCAGTACTTC CASSFQETQYF
NA TRBJ2-1 TRBV25-1 14 NA TGTGCCAGCAGTGGGCAGGGGTCCTACAATGAGCAGTTCTTC CASSGQGSYNEQFF
NA TRBJ1-1 TRBV3-1 14 TRBD1 TGTGCCAGCAGCCCAGTTACAGGGGACACTGAAGCTTTCTTT CASSPVTGDTEAFF
once TRBJ2-7 TRBV7-9 15 TRBD1 TGTGCCAGCAGCCCCTCTGTCACAGGGGGCCTCGAGCAGTACTTC CASSPSVTGGLEQYF
many TRBJ2-5 TRBV20-1 18 TRBD1 TGCAGTGCCACTCTTCCCGGGACAGGGGTTGCCAACCAAGAGACCCAGTACTTC CSATLPGTGVANQETQYF
many TRBJ2-1 TRBV7-2 15 TRBD1 TGTGCCAGCAGCCCCCGGGACAGGGGGCGCAATGAGCAGTTCTTC CASSPRDRGRNEQFF
many TRBJ2-1 TRBV19 16 NA TGTGCCAGTAGTCCCGGGAGCGGAGGGTCCTACAATGAGCAGTTCTTC CASSPGSGGSYNEQFF
few TRBJ2-7 TRBV4-3 15 NA TGCGCCAGCAGCCAAGATAGAGACAGCTCCTACGAGCAGTACTTC CASSQDRDSSYEQYF
NA TRBJ2-1 TRBV24-1 16 NA TGTGCCACCAGTGACTCGAACCCCCGCTCCTACAATGAGCAGTTCTTC CATSDSNPRSYNEQFF
NA TRBJ2-5 TRBV6-5 16 TRBD1 TGTGCCAGCAGTTACTCCGGACAGGGGGGACAAGAGACCCAGTACTTC CASSYSGQGGQETQYF
few TRBJ2-7 TRBV12-3/TRBV12-4 15 TRBD1 TGTGCCAGCAGTTCGCCCACAGACAGGGACTACGAGCAGTACTTC CASSSPTDRDYEQYF
NA TRBJ2-7 TRBV14 17 TRBD1 TGTGCCAGCAGCCAATACGGATGGGGACAGGGGGCTGGGGAGCAGTACTTC CASSQYGWGQGAGEQYF
few TRBJ2-3 TRBV6-2/TRBV6-3 13 NA TGTGCCAGCAGTGGGGGCAGCACAGATACGCAGTATTTT CASSGGSTDTQYF
many TRBJ1-4 TRBV6-6 15 NA TGTGCCAGCACCGGAGGCCAGGGCTCTAATGAAAAACTGTTTTTT CASTGGQGSNEKLFF
many TRBJ1-1 TRBV6-5 14 TRBD1 TGTGCCAGCACCCTAGGACAGGGGCACACTGAAGCTTTCTTT CASTLGQGHTEAFF
NA TRBJ1-1 TRBV9 13 NA TGTGCCAGCAGCGGCGGGAGAAGGGCTGAAGCTTTCTTT CASSGGRRAEAFF
few TRBJ2-2 TRBV12-3/TRBV12-4 14 NA TGTGCCAGCAGTTTTGGGCTAGCTAGCGGGGAGCTGTTTTTT CASSFGLASGELFF
many TRBJ2-5 TRBV7-2 12 NA TGTGCCAGCAGCTTAGTCCGTGAGACCCAGTACTTC CASSLVRETQYF